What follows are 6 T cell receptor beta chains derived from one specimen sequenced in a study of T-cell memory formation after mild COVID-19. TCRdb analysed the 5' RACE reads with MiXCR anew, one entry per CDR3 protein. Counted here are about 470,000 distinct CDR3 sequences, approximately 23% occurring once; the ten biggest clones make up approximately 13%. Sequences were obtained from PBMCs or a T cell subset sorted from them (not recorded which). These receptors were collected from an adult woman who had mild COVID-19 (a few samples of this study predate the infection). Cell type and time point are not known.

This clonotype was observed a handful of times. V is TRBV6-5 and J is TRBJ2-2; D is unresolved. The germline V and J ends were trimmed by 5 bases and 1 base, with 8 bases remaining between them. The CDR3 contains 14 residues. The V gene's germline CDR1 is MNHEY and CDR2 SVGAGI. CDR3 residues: CASSEYKNTGELFF. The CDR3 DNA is TGTGCCAGCAGTGAATACAAGAACACCGGGGAGCTGTTTTTT.

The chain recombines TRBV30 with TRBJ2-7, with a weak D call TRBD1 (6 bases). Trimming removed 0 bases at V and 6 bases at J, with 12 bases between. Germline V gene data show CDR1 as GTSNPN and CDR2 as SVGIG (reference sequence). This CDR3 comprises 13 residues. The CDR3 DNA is TGTGCCTGGAGTGTCCGACACAGGGCCGAGCAGTACTTC. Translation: CAWSVRHRAEQYF.

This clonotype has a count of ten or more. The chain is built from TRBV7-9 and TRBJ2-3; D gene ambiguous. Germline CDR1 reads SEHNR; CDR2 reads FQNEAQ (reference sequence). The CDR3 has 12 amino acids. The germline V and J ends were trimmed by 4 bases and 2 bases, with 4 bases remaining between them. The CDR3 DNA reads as TGTGCCAGCAGCTCCGTCACAGATACGCAGTATTTT. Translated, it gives CASSSVTDTQYF.

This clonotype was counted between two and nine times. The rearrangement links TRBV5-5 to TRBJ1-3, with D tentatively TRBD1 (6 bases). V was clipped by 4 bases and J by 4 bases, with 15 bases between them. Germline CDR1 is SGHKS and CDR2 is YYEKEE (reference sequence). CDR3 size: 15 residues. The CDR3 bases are TGTGCCAGCAGCACCGACCGGGACACAGGAAACACCATATATTTT. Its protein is CASSTDRDTGNTIYF.

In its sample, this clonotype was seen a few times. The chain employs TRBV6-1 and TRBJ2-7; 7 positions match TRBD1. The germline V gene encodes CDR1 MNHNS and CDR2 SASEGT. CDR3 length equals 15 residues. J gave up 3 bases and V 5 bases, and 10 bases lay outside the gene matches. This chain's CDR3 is CASSSTGTELYEQYF. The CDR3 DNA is TGTGCCAGCAGTTCCACCGGGACAGAACTCTACGAGCAGTACTTC.

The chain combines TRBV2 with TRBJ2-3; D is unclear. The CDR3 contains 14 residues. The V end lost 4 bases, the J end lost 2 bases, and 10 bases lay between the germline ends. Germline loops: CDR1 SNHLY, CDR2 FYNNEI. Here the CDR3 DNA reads TGTGCCAGCAGTGGACTCTCAACCACAGATACGCAGTATTTT. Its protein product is CASSGLSTTDTQYF.